These T cell receptor beta chains were read from a single sample in a study of identifying expanded T cells in peripheral blood. Data came from immunoSEQ multiplex PCR; TCRdb stores just in-frame clones and leaves some out. Here the sample spans 70,000 to 100,000 clones, 70% to 90% being singletons. The specimen was blood. The receptor set was obtained from a person aged 18 to 75 in good health. Each CDR3 is given with its conserved first and last residue. The order of the fields is D gene, clone size, J gene, V gene, CDR3 DNA, CDR3 protein. The D gene is left open where the match is weak. Clone size is not always given. Where it is, it says once, few, many or a class for expanded clones.

NA	NA	TRBJ1-6	TRBV5-4	TGTGCCAGCAGCTATGATGTCCGCCGAGAGGGCTATAATTCACCCCTCCACTTT	CASSYDVRREGYNSPLHF
NA	NA	TRBJ1-5	TRBV10-3	TGTGCCATCAGTGGACAGGGCAATCAGCCCCAGCATTTT	CAISGQGNQPQHF
NA	NA	TRBJ2-5	TRBV9	TGTGCCAGCAGCGTAGGCCAAGAGACCCAGTACTTC	CASSVGQETQYF
TRBD1	NA	TRBJ2-5	TRBV9	TGTGCCAGCAGCAAAGACAGGGTCCCGCGGGAGACCCAGTACTTC	CASSKDRVPRETQYF
NA	NA	TRBJ2-7	TRBV7-8	TGTGCCAGCAGCTTAGTTCGGGGGAGCTCCTACGAGCAGTACTTC	CASSLVRGSSYEQYF
NA	NA	TRBJ1-1	TRBV10-3	TGTGCCATCAGTGAGCGAAGGGTCATGAACACTGAAGCTTTCTTT	CAISERRVMNTEAFF
NA	NA	TRBJ1-4	TRBV11-2	TGTGCCAGCAGCCCCGCGCCGGCGCTTGGAGAAAAACTGTTTTTT	CASSPAPALGEKLFF
NA	NA	TRBJ2-1	TRBV4-2	TGTGCCAGCAGCCTAGTGGGCTACAATGAGCAGTTCTTC	CASSLVGYNEQFF
TRBD1	NA	TRBJ2-7	TRBV7-2	TGTGCCAGCAGGACAGGGCTCACCTACGAGCAGTACTTC	CASRTGLTYEQYF
NA	many	TRBJ1-6	TRBV4-3	TGCGCCAGCAGCCCTCAGATCAGCTCCTATAATTCACCCCTCCACTTT	CASSPQISSYNSPLHF
TRBD1	NA	TRBJ1-2	TRBV5-1	TGCGCCAGCAGCTTACGGACAGGGGGCGCAGACGGCTACACCTTC	CASSLRTGGADGYTF
NA	NA	TRBJ1-2	TRBV6-5	TGTGCCAGCAGTTGGGCACCTAACTATGGCTACACCTTC	CASSWAPNYGYTF
TRBD2	NA	TRBJ2-5	TRBV19	TGTGCCAGTAATACGGGACTAGTCCAAGAGACCCAGTACTTC	CASNTGLVQETQYF
TRBD1	NA	TRBJ2-7	TRBV5-6	TGTGCCAGCAGCTTGGCAGGGGGAATGCCCTACGAGCAGTACTTC	CASSLAGGMPYEQYF
TRBD1	NA	TRBJ1-3	TRBV6-5	TGTGCCAGCAGTTTTGACAGGGGGCTAGGAAACACCATATATTTT	CASSFDRGLGNTIYF
TRBD1	few	TRBJ1-5	TRBV11-2	TGTGCCAGCAGCCGGGACAGGCATCAGCCCCAGCATTTT	CASSRDRHQPQHF
TRBD1	NA	TRBJ2-5	TRBV28	TGTGCCAGCAGTCGCTACGGGACAGTTCAAGAGACCCAGTACTTC	CASSRYGTVQETQYF
NA	few	TRBJ1-4	TRBV10-1	TGCGCCAGCAGGAGGGCCGCCGGGGAAAAACTGTTTTTT	CASRRAAGEKLFF
TRBD1	NA	TRBJ2-5	TRBV5-1	TGCGCCAGCAGCACCGGACAGGGTGGGGAGACCCAGTACTTC	CASSTGQGGETQYF
NA	few	TRBJ2-7	TRBV7-8	TGTGCCAGCAGCTTAGAGTGGGGCGAGCAGTACTTC	CASSLEWGEQYF
TRBD1	NA	TRBJ2-7	TRBV7-2	TGTGCCAGCAGCCCCTACCGACAGGGCTACGAGCAGTACTTC	CASSPYRQGYEQYF
TRBD2	NA	TRBJ2-1	TRBV5-6	TGTGCCAGCAGCTCCCCTAGCGGGGGGGCCGTAGGGTTCGATGAGCAGTTCTTC	CASSSPSGGAVGFDEQFF
TRBD1	NA	TRBJ2-7	TRBV19	TGTGCCAGTAGTACGACCGGGACAGGGTACTACGAGCAGTACTTC	CASSTTGTGYYEQYF
NA	NA	TRBJ2-7	TRBV7-6	TGTGCCAGCAGCTTATTGGGCGGAAACGAGCAGTACTTC	CASSLLGGNEQYF
NA	once	TRBJ1-1	TRBV5-1	TGCGCCAGCAGCTTGCTTTCGGACGCTGAAGCTTTCTTT	CASSLLSDAEAFF
NA	few	TRBJ2-7	TRBV6-5	TGTGCCAGCAGTCGAGACGGTGCCCTCGAGCAGTACTTC	CASSRDGALEQYF
NA	NA	TRBJ2-3	TRBV11-2	TGTGCCAGCAGCCCGACAGTCCCACCAGATACGCAGTATTTT	CASSPTVPPDTQYF
NA	NA	TRBJ1-2	TRBV6-8	TGTGCCAGCAGTTACCAGCAGCCCGGCCAAGACTATGGCTACACCTTC	CASSYQQPGQDYGYTF
NA	NA	TRBJ2-5	TRBV18	TGTGCCAGCTCACCCAGTAAGAATGGGAGAGAGACCCAGTACTTC	CASSPSKNGRETQYF
NA	NA	TRBJ2-5	TRBV2	TGTGCCAGCTCCAGGGGTGGGTACCAAGAGACCCAGTACTTC	CASSRGGYQETQYF
NA	many	TRBJ1-1	TRBV7-8	TGTGCCAGCAGCTTAGGACGGGGAAACGTTCTGAACACTGAAGCTTTCTTT	CASSLGRGNVLNTEAFF
TRBD1	NA	TRBJ2-3	TRBV6-5	TGTGCCAGCAGAAGACAGGGGGCAGATACGCAGTATTTT	CASRRQGADTQYF
NA	NA	TRBJ2-7	TRBV11-2	TGTGCCAGCAGCCGAGGTGGGCTGTTCGGCTCCTACGAGCAGTACTTC	CASSRGGLFGSYEQYF
NA	NA	TRBJ2-7	TRBV6-1	TGTGCCAGCAGTGAACCCCCAGGGGGGAGCTCCTACGAGCAGTACTTC	CASSEPPGGSSYEQYF
NA	NA	TRBJ2-6	TRBV7-8	TGTGCCAGCAGCCGCCAGACCGGGACTGGGGCCAACGTCCTGACTTTC	CASSRQTGTGANVLTF
NA	NA	TRBJ1-2	TRBV7-2	TGTGCCAGCACCAACGACAGGTTGGGCTACACCTTC	CASTNDRLGYTF
TRBD2	NA	TRBJ2-7	TRBV5-1	TGCGCCAGCAGCCTTATGACTAGCGGGGGACTCTACGAGCAGTACTTC	CASSLMTSGGLYEQYF
NA	NA	TRBJ1-2	TRBV19	TGTGCCAGTAGCCCTCCCGGACTGGTAGATAGGTTGTATGGCTACACCTTC	CASSPPGLVDRLYGYTF
NA	once	TRBJ1-6	TRBV30	TGTGCCTGGAGTGTGGATCCCAATTCACCCCTCCACTTT	CAWSVDPNSPLHF
TRBD2	NA	TRBJ2-1	TRBV29-1	TGCAGCGTTGAAGGAACTAGCGGGGGACCCTACAATGAGCAGTTCTTC	CSVEGTSGGPYNEQFF
NA	once	TRBJ2-7	TRBV5-4	TGTGCCAGCGGACCCCTCCCGGACGAGCAGTACTTC	CASGPLPDEQYF
TRBD1	once	TRBJ1-4	TRBV7-6	TGTGCCAGCAGCCTTCGCCCGGGACAGACCGCTGAAAAACTGTTTTTT	CASSLRPGQTAEKLFF
NA	NA	TRBJ2-3	TRBV9	TGTGCCAGTAACCGGGACACATACACAGATACGCAGTATTTT	CASNRDTYTDTQYF
NA	NA	TRBJ1-1	TRBV29-1	TGCAGCGTCACAACAGGGTTTAACACTGAAGCTTTCTTT	CSVTTGFNTEAFF
NA	NA	TRBJ1-1	TRBV19	TGTGCCAGTAGTCTGGGGCGCACTGAAGCTTTCTTT	CASSLGRTEAFF
NA	NA	TRBJ1-2	TRBV25-1	TGTGCCAGCAGTGATTCCTTCTTTGACGGCTACACCTTC	CASSDSFFDGYTF
TRBD1	NA	TRBJ1-2	TRBV2	TGTGCCAGTTCGGGACAGCGGGGCTATGGCTACACCTTC	CASSGQRGYGYTF
NA	NA	TRBJ1-3	TRBV14	TGTGCCAGCAGCCGATCCCGGGACCAGGGGAAGGACGGAAACACCATATATTTT	CASSRSRDQGKDGNTIYF
NA	once	TRBJ2-1	TRBV4-1	TGCGCCAGCAGCCAAGAACGGCTAGCGAGGTACAATGAGCAGTTCTTC	CASSQERLARYNEQFF
TRBD1	NA	TRBJ2-1	TRBV13	TGTGCCAGCAGCTTAGGTAGTGGGACCCAGGGGGATGAGCAGTTCTTC	CASSLGSGTQGDEQFF
NA	NA	TRBJ1-5	TRBV7-9	TGTGCCAGCAGTACAGGGAATCAGCCCCAGCATTTT	CASSTGNQPQHF
NA	once	TRBJ2-7	TRBV7-9	TGTGCCAGCGCCGGGGATGTCTACGAGCAGTACTTC	CASAGDVYEQYF
NA	NA	TRBJ2-7	TRBV10-3	TGTGCCATCAACCTGCCTGCCGAAACGGACCGCACCGAGCAGTACTTC	CAINLPAETDRTEQYF
NA	NA	TRBJ2-2	TRBV2	TGTGCCAGCAGTGATGTATGGCTCGCCGGGGAGCTGTTTTTT	CASSDVWLAGELFF
NA	NA	TRBJ2-1	TRBV28	TGTGCCAGCAGGTCACACGGGGGCCCCAACAATGAGCAGTTCTTC	CASRSHGGPNNEQFF
TRBD2	NA	TRBJ2-7	TRBV6-6	TGTGCCAGCAGCGACGGACTAGCGGGGGGGAACGAGCAGTACTTC	CASSDGLAGGNEQYF